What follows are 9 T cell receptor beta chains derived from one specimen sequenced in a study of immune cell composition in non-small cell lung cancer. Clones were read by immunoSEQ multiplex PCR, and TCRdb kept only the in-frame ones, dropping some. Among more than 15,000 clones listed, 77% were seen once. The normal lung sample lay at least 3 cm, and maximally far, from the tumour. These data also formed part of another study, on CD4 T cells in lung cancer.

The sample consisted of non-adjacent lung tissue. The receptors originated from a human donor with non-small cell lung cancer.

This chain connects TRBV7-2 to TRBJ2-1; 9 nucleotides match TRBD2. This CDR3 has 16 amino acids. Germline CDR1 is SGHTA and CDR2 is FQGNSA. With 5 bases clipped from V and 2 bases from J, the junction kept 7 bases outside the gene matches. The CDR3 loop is CASSPAGGGAYNEQFF. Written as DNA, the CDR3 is TGTGCCAGCAGCCCCGCAGGCGGGGGGGCCTACAATGAGCAGTTCTTC.

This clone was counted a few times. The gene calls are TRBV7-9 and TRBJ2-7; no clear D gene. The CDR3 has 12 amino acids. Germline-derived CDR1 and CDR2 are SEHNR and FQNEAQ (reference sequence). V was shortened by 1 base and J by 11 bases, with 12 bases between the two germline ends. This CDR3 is CASSLDAGREYF. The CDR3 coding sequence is TGTGCCAGCAGCTTAGACGCAGGTAGGGAGTACTTC. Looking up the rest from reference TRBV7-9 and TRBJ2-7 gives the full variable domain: DTGVSQNPRHKITKRGQNVTFRCDPISEHNRLYWYRQTLGQGPEFLTYFQNEAQLEKSRLLSDRFSAERPKGSFSTLEIQRTEQGDSAMYLCASSLDAGREYFGPGTRLTVT.

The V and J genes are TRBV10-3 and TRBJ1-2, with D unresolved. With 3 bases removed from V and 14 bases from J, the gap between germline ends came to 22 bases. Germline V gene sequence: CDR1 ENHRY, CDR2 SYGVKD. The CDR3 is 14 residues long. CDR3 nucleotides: TGTGCCATCAGTGACCCCCGCGGAGGCGACGGGCAAACCTTC. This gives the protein CAISDPRGGDGQTF.

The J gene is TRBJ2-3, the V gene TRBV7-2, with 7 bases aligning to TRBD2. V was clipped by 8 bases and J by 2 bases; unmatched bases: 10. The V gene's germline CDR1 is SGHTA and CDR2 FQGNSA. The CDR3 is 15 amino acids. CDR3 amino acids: CASQRSLADTDTQYF. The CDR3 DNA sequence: TGTGCCAGCCAAAGAAGCCTAGCGGACACAGATACGCAGTATTTT. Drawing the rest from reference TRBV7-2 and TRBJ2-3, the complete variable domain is GAGVSQSPSNKVTEKGKDVELRCDPISGHTALYWYRQSLGQGLEFLIYFQGNSAPDKSGLPSDRFSAERTGGSVSTLTIQRTQQEDSAVYLCASQRSLADTDTQYFGPGTRLTVL.

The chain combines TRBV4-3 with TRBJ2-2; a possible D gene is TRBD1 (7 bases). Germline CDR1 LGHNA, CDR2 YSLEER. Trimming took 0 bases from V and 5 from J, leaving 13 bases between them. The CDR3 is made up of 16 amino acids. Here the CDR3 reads CASSQDAQGGTGELFF. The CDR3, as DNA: TGCGCCAGCAGCCAAGATGCGCAGGGGGGTACCGGGGAGCTGTTTTTT.

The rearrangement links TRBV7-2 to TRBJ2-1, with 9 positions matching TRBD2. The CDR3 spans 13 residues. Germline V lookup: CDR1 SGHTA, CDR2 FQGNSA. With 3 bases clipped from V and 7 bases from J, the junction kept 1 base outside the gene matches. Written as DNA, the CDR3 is TGTGCCAGCAGCTTTAGCGGGAGTAATGAGCAGTTCTTC. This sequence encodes CASSFSGSNEQFF.

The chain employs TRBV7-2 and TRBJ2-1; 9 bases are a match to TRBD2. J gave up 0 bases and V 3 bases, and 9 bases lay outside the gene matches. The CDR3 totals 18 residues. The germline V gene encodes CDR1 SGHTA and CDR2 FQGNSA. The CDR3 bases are TGTGCCAGCAGCTTCCCCCTAGCGGGATCGAGCTCCTACAATGAGCAGTTCTTC. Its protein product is CASSFPLAGSSSYNEQFF. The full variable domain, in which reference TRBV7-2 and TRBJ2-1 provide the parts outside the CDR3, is GAGVSQSPSNKVTEKGKDVELRCDPISGHTALYWYRQSLGQGLEFLIYFQGNSAPDKSGLPSDRFSAERTGGSVSTLTIQRTQQEDSAVYLCASSFPLAGSSSYNEQFFGPGTRLTVL.

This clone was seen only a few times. CDR3 residues: CASRRMEGGPGELFF. DNA of the CDR3: TGTGCCAGCAGGCGAATGGAGGGTGGGCCCGGGGAGCTGTTTTTT. The chain has TRBV9 and TRBJ2-2; a weak D match, TRBD2 (6 bases). Germline-derived CDR1 and CDR2 are SGDLS and YYNGEE. With 5 bases removed from V and 6 bases from J, the gap between germline ends came to 17 bases. This CDR3 has 15 amino acids.

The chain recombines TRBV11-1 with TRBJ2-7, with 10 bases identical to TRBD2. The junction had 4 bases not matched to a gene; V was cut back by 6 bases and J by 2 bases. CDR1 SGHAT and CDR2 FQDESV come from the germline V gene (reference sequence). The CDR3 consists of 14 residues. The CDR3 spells CASSGGLAPYEQYF. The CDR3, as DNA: TGTGCCAGCAGTGGGGGACTAGCGCCCTACGAGCAGTACTTC. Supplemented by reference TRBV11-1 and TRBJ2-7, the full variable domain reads EAEVAQSPRYKITEKSQAVAFWCDPISGHATLYWYRQILGQGPELLVQFQDESVVDDSQLPKDRFSAERLKGVDSTLKIQPAELGDSAMYLCASSGGLAPYEQYFGPGTRLTVT.